The 12 T cell receptor beta chains reported below all come from one sample, sequenced in a study of blood T cell repertoires in COVID-19. Sequencing was performed with immunoSEQ multiplex PCR; in TCRdb, only in-frame clones are kept and a portion is missing. This table holds 200,000 to 250,000 clones, roughly 80% found once. The sequenced sample was peripheral blood. Receptors originate from a woman of 80 years or more with COVID-19, enrolled during active disease.

The chain recombines TRBV7-8 with TRBJ2-3; 10 bases are a match to TRBD2. CDR3 length: 18 residues. The germline V gene has CDR1 SGHVS and CDR2 FQNEAQ. V trimming: 7 bases; J trimming: 1 base; junction bases outside the gene matches: 14. The CDR3 region is CASTLRAAGGPGTDTQYF. In DNA form, the CDR3 reads TGTGCCAGCACCCTCCGGGCAGCGGGAGGGCCCGGCACAGATACGCAGTATTTT.

V gene TRBV10-2 combines with J gene TRBJ2-6; D is uncertain. Germline V CDR1 and CDR2: WSHSY, SAAADI. The CDR3 is 16 residues long. Deletions cut 3 bases from V and 3 bases from J, with 12 bases between. CDR3 coding DNA: TGCGCCAGCAGTGACCCAGGTCCATTTGGGGCCAACGTCCTGACTTTC. It codes for CASSDPGPFGANVLTF.

This rearrangement joins TRBV3-1 (or the pseudogene TRBV3-2) to TRBJ1-2; 11 nucleotides line up with TRBD1. CDR1 and CDR2 from the germline V gene are LGHDT and YNNKEL (reference sequence). Losses at the gene ends were 3 bases for V and 7 bases for J; bases not matched to a gene: 7. This CDR3 has 15 residues. The CDR3: CASSQDSGTGGGYTF. In DNA, the CDR3 is TGTGCCAGCAGCCAGGACTCGGGGACAGGGGGTGGCTACACCTTC.

The genes are TRBV15 and TRBJ1-4, with 8 bases that match TRBD1. There are 15 residues in the CDR3. J was trimmed by 4 bases and V by 2 bases; bases with no gene match: 3. Looked up from germline, CDR1 is LNHNV and CDR2 is YYDKDF (reference sequence). The CDR3 nucleotides are TGTGCCACCAGCAGACCGGGACAGGTTAATGAAAAACTGTTTTTT. It yields the protein CATSRPGQVNEKLFF.

The chain employs TRBV3-1 (or the pseudogene TRBV3-2) and TRBJ2-3; D ambiguous. Trimming took 0 bases from V and 3 from J, leaving 13 bases between them. CDR3 length: 16 amino acids. Germline-derived CDR1 and CDR2 are LGHDT and YNNKEL (reference sequence). CDR3: CASSQERRFRTDTQYF. CDR3 in DNA: TGTGCCAGCAGCCAAGAAAGGAGATTTAGGACAGATACGCAGTATTTT.

This clone was seen only once. V gene TRBV27 combines with J gene TRBJ1-6; D is ambiguous. The germline gives CDR1 MNHEY, CDR2 SMNVEV (reference sequence). With 5 bases removed from V and 3 bases from J, the gap between germline ends came to 14 bases. This CDR3 has 16 amino acids. The CDR3 nucleotides read TGTGCCAGCAGTCCGGTTGGCGGGCACTATAATTCACCCCTCCACTTT. Translation: CASSPVGGHYNSPLHF.

The genes are TRBV15 and TRBJ1-3, with D uncertain. CDR1 and CDR2 (germline): LNHNV, YYDKDF (reference sequence). Trimming cost V 5 bases and J 5 bases, with 13 bases left between them. CDR3 size: 14 residues. CDR3 residues: CATSPRGIRNTIYF. The CDR3, as DNA: TGTGCCACCAGCCCCCGAGGGATTCGAAACACCATATATTTT.

The CDR3 spells CASSGRTGRNTEAFF. The CDR3 coding sequence is TGTGCCAGCAGTGGAAGGACAGGGCGGAACACTGAAGCTTTCTTT. The chain has TRBV2 and TRBJ1-1, with 8 positions matching TRBD1. V was clipped by 4 bases and J by 1 base; unmatched bases: 5. Looked up from germline, CDR1 is SNHLY and CDR2 is FYNNEI. This CDR3 is 15 amino acids long.

This chain links TRBV7-2 with TRBJ2-1, with 8 positions matching TRBD2. The junction had 9 bases not matched to a gene; V was cut back by 5 bases and J by 9 bases. This CDR3 is 14 amino acids long. The V gene's germline CDR1 is SGHTA and CDR2 FQGNSA. CDR3 DNA: TGTGCCAGCAGCCCTAGACTAGCGCGGGTTGAGCAGTTCTTC. Translating gives CASSPRLARVEQFF.

The gene calls are TRBV28 and TRBJ1-5; possibly TRBD1 for D (6 bases). Per germline, CDR1 MDHEN and CDR2 SYDVKM. V lost 6 bases, J lost 2 bases, and 14 bases lay in between. The CDR3 runs to 15 residues. The CDR3 nucleotides are TGTGCCAGCAGGGTAGGGGGAAATGGCAATCAGCCCCAGCATTTT. Translated, it gives CASRVGGNGNQPQHF.

V is TRBV10-1 and J is TRBJ2-7; 9 bases line up with TRBD2. With V trimmed by 4 bases and J by 8 bases, 3 bases remained unmatched. The CDR3 runs to 12 residues. Germline loops: CDR1 WNHNN, CDR2 SYGVQD (reference sequence). The CDR3 nucleotides read TGCGCCAGCAGTGTCAGCGGGGGGCAGCAGTACTTC. This sequence encodes CASSVSGGQQYF.

V and J are TRBV7-9 and TRBJ2-2, with 9 nucleotides matching TRBD1. There are 17 residues in the CDR3. The V gene end was trimmed by 5 bases and the J gene end by 0 bases; junction bases not matched to a gene: 7. CDR1 is SEHNR and CDR2 is FQNEAQ in the germline V gene (reference sequence). CDR3 sequence: CASSQKQGAPNTGELFF. As DNA, the CDR3 is TGTGCCAGCAGCCAAAAACAGGGGGCTCCGAACACCGGGGAGCTGTTTTTT.